The source of this T cell receptor beta chain is a study of OX40 agonist ivuxolimab in advanced cancers. Study overall: Patients with prior anti-PD-1, anti-PD-L1 or anti-CTLA-4 therapy were eligible; approximately 40% had some.

Patients had blood sampled at baseline and again on cycle 4 day 1 and cycle 7 day 1. Germline loops: CDR1 LNHDA, CDR2 SQIVND (reference sequence). V lost 2 bases and J lost 8, with 10 bases in between. CDR3 length: 14 amino acids. Measured with immunoSEQ multiplex PCR; TCRdb has only the in-frame clones, and not every one. The data contain more than 85,000 clones, about 92% of them singletons. Source: CD4+ or CD8+ T cells sorted from blood, taken in a trial of the OX40 agonist ivuxolimab. The clonotype originates from an adult with an advanced solid tumor such as melanoma, head and neck, liver or kidney cancer. This chain links TRBV19 with TRBJ1-6, with a tentative D call TRBD1 (5 bases). The CDR3 is CASSISGEDSPLHF. CDR3 sequence (DNA): TGTGCCAGTAGTATATCGGGGGAGGATTCACCCCTCCACTTT.